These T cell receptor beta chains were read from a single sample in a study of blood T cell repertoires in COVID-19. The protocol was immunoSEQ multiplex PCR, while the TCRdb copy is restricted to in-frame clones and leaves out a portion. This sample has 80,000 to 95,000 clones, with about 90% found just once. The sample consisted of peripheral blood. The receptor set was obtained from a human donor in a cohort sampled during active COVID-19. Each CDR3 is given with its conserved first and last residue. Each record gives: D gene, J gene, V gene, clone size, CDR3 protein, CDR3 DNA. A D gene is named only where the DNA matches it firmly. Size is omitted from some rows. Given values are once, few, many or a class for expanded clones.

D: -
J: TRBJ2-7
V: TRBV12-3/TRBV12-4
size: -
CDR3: CASSRDREQYF
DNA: TGTGCCAGCAGTCGGGATCGAGAGCAGTACTTC

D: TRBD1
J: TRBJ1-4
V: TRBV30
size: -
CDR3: CAWTHGQADEKLFF
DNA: TGTGCCTGGACCCACGGACAGGCCGATGAAAAACTGTTTTTT

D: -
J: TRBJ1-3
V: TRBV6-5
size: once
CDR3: CASSFRGGGNTIYF
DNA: TGTGCCAGCAGTTTCCGGGGAGGTGGAAACACCATATATTTT

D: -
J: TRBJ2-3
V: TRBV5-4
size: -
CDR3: CASSPSRASTDTQYF
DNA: TGTGCCAGCAGCCCGAGTAGAGCGAGCACAGATACGCAGTATTTT

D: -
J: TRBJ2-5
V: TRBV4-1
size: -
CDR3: CASSQGQSRETQYF
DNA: TGCGCCAGCAGCCAAGGACAGAGTAGAGAGACCCAGTACTTC

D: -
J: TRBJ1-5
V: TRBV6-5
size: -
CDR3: CASSYGGEHQPQHF
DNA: TGTGCCAGCAGTTACGGGGGGGAACATCAGCCCCAGCATTTT

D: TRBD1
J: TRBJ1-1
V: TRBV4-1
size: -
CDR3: CASKDIGQANTEAFF
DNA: TGCGCCAGCAAAGACATTGGACAGGCGAACACTGAAGCTTTCTTT

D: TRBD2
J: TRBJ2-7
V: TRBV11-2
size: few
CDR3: CASSLVWTSGGGNEQYF
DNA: TGTGCCAGCAGCTTAGTGTGGACTAGCGGGGGAGGGAACGAGCAGTACTTC

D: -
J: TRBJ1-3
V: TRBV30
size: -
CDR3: CAWSASQGPGNTIYF
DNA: TGTGCCTGGAGTGCGTCACAGGGTCCTGGAAACACCATATATTTT

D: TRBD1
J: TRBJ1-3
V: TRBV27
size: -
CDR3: CASSLSGTGGNTIYF
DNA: TGTGCCAGCAGTTTATCCGGGACAGGAGGAAACACCATATATTTT